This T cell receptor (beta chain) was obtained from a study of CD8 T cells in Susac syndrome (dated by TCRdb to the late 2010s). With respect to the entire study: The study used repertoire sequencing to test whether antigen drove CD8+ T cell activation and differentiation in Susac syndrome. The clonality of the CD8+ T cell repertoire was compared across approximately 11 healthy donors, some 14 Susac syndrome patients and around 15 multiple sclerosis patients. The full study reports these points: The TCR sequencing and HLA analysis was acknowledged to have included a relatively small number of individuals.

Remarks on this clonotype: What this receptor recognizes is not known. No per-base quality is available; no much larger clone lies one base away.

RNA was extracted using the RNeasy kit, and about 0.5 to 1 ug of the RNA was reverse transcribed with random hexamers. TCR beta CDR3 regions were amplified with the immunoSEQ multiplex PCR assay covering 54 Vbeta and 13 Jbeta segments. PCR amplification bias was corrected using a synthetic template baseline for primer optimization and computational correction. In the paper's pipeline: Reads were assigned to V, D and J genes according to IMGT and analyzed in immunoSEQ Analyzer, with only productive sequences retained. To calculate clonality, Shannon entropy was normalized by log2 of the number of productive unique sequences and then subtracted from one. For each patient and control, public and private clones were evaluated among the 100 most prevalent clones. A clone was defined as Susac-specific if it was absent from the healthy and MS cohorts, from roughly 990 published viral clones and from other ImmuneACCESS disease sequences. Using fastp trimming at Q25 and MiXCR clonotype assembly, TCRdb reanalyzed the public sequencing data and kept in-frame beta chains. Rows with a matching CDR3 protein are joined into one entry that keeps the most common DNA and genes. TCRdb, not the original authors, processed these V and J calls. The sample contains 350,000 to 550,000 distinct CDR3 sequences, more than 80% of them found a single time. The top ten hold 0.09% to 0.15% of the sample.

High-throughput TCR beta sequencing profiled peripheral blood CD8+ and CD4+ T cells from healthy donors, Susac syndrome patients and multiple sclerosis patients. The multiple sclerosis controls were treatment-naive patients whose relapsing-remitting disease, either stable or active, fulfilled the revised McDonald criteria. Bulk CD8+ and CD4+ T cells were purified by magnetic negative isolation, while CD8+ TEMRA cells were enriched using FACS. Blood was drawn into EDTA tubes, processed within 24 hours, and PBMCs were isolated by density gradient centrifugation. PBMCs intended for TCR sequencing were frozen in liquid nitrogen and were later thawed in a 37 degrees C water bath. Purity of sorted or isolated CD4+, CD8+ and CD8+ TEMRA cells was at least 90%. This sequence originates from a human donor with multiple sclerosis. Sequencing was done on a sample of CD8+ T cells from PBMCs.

The DNA sequence is as follows: TGTGCCATCGGGGAGGACATAGCCTACGAGCAGTACTTC. Its translation reads: CAIGEDIAYEQYF. The rearranged chain carries TRBV10-3 and TRBJ2-7, with TRBD2 as a weak D call on 6 bases. The germline ends are 13 bases apart after V is trimmed by 8 bases and J by 2 bases. CDR1 ENHRY and CDR2 SYGVKD were looked up in the germline V gene. Its CDR3 holds 13 amino acids, cysteine through phenylalanine. Only the CDR3 DNA stays, 39 bases, in frame from base 1.